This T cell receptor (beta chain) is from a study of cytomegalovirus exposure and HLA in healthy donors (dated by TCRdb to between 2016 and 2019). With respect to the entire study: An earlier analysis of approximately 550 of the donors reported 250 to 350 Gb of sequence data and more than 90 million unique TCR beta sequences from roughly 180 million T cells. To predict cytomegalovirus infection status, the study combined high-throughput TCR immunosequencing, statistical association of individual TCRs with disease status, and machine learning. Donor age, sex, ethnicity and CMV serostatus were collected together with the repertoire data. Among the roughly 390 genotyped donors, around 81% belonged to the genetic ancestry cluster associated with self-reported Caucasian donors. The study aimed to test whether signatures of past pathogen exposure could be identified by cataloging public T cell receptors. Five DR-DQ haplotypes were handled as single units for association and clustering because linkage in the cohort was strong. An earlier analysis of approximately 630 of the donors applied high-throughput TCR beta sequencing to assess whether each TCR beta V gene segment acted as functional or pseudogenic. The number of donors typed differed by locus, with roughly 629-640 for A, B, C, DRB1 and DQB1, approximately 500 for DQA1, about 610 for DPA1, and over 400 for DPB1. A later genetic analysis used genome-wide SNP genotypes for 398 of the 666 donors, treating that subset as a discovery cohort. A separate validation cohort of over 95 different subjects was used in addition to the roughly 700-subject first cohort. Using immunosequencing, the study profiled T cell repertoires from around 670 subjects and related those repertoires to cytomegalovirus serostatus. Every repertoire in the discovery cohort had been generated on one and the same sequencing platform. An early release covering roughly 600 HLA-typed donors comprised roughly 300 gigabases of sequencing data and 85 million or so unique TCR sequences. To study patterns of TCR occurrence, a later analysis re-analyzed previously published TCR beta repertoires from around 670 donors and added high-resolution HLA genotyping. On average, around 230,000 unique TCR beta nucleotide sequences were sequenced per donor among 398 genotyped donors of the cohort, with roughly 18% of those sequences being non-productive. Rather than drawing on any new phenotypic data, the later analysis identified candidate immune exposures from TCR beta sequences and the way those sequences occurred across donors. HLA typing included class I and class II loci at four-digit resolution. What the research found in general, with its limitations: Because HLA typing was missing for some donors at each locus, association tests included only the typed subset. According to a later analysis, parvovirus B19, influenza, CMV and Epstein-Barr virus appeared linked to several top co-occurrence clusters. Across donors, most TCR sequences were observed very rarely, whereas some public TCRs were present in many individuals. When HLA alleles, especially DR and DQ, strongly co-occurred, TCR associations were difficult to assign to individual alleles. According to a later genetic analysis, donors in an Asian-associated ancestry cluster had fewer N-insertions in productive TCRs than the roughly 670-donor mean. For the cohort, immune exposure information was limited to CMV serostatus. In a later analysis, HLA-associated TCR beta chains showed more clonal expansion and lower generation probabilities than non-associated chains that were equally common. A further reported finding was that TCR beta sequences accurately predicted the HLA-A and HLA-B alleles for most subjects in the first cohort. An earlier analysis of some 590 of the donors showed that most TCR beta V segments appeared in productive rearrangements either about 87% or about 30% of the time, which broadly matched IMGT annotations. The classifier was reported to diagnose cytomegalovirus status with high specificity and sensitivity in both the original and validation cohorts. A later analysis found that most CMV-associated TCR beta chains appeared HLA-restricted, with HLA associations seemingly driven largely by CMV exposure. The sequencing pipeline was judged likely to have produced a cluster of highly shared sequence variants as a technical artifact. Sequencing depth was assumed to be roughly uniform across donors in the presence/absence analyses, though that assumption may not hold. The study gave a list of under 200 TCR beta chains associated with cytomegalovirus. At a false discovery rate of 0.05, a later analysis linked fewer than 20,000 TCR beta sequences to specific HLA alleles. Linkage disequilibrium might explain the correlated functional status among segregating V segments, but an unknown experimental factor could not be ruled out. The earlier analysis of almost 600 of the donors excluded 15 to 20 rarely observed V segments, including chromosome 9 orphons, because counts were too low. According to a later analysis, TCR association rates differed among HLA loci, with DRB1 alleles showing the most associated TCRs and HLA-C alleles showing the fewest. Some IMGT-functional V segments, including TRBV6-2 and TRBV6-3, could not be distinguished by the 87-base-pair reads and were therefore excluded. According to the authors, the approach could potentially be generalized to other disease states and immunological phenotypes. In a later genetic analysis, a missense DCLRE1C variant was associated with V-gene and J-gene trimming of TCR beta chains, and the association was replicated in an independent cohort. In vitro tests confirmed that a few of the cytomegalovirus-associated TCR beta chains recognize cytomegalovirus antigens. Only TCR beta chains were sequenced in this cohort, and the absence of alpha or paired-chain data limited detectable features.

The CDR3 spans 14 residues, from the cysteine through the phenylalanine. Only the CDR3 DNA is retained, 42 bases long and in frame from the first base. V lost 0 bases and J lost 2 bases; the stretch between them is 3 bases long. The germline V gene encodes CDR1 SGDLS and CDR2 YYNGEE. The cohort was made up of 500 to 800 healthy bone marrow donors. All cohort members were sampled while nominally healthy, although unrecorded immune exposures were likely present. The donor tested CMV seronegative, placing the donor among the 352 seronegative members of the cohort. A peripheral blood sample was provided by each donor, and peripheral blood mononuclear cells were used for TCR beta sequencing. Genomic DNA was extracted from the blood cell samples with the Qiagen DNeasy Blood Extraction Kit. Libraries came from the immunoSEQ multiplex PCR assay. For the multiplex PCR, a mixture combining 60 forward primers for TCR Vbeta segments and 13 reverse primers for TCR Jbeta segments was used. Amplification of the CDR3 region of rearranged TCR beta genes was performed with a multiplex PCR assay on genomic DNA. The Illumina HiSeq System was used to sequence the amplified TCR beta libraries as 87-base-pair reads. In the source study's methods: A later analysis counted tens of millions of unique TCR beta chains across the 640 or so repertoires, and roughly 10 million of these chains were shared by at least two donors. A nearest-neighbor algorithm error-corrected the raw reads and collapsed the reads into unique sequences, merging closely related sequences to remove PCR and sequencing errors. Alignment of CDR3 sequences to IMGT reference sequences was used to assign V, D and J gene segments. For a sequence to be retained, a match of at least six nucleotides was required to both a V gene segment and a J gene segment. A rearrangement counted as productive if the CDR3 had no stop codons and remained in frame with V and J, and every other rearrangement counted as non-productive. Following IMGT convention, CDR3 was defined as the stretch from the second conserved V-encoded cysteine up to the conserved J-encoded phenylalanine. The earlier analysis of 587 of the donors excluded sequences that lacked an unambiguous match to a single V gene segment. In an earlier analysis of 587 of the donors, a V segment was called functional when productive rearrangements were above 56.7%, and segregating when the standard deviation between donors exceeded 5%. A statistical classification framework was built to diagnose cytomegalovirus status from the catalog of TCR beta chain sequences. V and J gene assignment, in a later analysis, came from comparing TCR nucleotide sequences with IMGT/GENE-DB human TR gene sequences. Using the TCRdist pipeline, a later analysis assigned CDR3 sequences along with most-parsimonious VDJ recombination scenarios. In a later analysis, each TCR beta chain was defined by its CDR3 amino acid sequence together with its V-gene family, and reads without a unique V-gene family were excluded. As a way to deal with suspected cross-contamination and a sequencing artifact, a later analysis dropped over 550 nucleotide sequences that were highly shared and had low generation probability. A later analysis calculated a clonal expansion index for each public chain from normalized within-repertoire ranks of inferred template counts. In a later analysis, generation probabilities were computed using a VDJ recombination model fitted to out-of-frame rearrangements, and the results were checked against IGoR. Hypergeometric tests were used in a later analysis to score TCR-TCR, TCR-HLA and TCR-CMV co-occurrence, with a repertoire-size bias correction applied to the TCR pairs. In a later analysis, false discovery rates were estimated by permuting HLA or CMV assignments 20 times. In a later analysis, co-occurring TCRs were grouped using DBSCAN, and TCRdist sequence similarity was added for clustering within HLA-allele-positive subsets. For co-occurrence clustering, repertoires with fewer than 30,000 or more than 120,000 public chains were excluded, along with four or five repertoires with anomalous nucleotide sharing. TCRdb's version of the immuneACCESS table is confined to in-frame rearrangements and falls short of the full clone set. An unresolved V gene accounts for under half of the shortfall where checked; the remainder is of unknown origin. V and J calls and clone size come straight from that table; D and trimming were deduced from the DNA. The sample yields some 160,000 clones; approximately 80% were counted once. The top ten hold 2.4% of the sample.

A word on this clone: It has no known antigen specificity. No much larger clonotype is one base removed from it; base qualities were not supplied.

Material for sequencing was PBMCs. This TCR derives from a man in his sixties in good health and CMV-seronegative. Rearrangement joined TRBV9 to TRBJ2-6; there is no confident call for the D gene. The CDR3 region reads CASSVGAGANVLTF. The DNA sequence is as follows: TGTGCCAGCAGCGTAGGAGCTGGGGCCAACGTCCTGACTTTC.